Presented here are 27 T cell receptor beta chains from one specimen sequenced in a study of PD-1 blockade in classical Hodgkin lymphoma. As for time point: newly diagnosed, previously untreated cHL patient sample. Using magnetic negative selection, the CD4+ T cells were separated out of thawed PBMCs. Here immunoSEQ multiplex PCR was the method, and the copy in TCRdb shows in-frame clones only, minus some. The sample comprises approximately 20,000 clones, approximately 83% of which are singletons, and more than 0.9% rests with the top ten. The source material was CD4+ T cells from blood. These receptors were collected from a human donor with classical Hodgkin lymphoma.

The chain uses TRBV6-6 and TRBJ2-1; a weak D match, TRBD2 (5 bases). CDR1 and CDR2 from the germline V gene are MNHNY and SVGAGI (reference sequence). This CDR3 comprises 13 residues. Between the trimmed V and J ends, which lost 8 bases and 8 bases, there was a span of 16 bases. CDR3 sequence: CASRQRWSDEQFF. As DNA, the CDR3 is TGTGCCAGCCGGCAGCGGTGGAGCGATGAGCAGTTCTTC.

The chain carries TRBV11-1 and TRBJ2-5; no clear D gene. Trimming stripped 5 bases from V and 5 bases from J, with 12 bases between. CDR3 length equals 13 residues. Germline-derived CDR1 and CDR2 are SGHAT and FQDESV (reference sequence). CDR3 sequence: CASSQDLAETQYF. The CDR3, as DNA: TGTGCCAGCAGCCAAGACTTGGCGGAGACCCAGTACTTC.

In this sample, this clone turned up once. The rearrangement uses TRBV7-9 and TRBJ1-4; D gene ambiguous. Trimming stripped 1 base from V and 8 bases from J, with 23 bases between. CDR3 length: 18 residues. CDR1 SEHNR and CDR2 FQNEAQ come from the germline V gene (reference sequence). The CDR3 is CASSLDQLVWAAGEKLFF. The CDR3 DNA reads as TGTGCCAGCAGCTTAGATCAGTTGGTTTGGGCAGCCGGAGAAAAACTGTTTTTT.

This clone showed up just once. CDR3 nucleotides: TGTGCCAGTAGTCCCGTCGGAACCTACGAGCAGTACTTC. As protein: CASSPVGTYEQYF. The chain is built from TRBV19 and TRBJ2-7; D unresolved. V was pared by 5 bases and J by 2 bases, with 10 bases between. Germline assignment: CDR1 LNHDA and CDR2 SQIVND (reference sequence). The CDR3 sequence is 13 residues long.

The V and J genes are TRBV7-3 and TRBJ2-1; 7 nucleotides line up with TRBD2. Germline loops: CDR1 SGHTA, CDR2 FQGTGA. V lost 2 bases and J lost 5; bases outside the gene matches: 6. The CDR3 contains 15 residues. CDR3 in amino acids: CASSLRGLGNNEQFF. CDR3 DNA sequence: TGTGCCAGCAGCTTACGTGGACTAGGTAACAATGAGCAGTTCTTC.

The chain combines TRBV28 with TRBJ1-3; 7 bases match TRBD1. The CDR3 has 17 residues. Trimming cost V 5 bases and J 0 bases; bases outside gene matches: 10. Germline CDR1 MDHEN, CDR2 SYDVKM. CDR3 DNA: TGTGCCAGCAGTAGTATCCCGGGACAGAGCTCTGGAAACACCATATATTTT. This gives the protein CASSSIPGQSSGNTIYF. The full variable domain, with the rest looked up from reference TRBV28 and TRBJ1-3, is DVKVTQSSRYLVKRTGEKVFLECVQDMDHENMFWYRQDPGLGLRLIYFSYDVKMKEKGDIPEGYSVSREKKERFSLILESASTNQTSMYLCASSSIPGQSSGNTIYFGEGSWLTVV.

The chain has TRBV6-6 and TRBJ2-7, with D possibly being TRBD1 (5 bases). V lost 1 base and J lost 4, with 11 bases in between. The CDR3 consists of 14 residues. Germline V gives CDR1 MNHNY, CDR2 SVGAGI (reference sequence). The CDR3 DNA is TGTGCCAGCAGTTACTTACAGGCCCCTTACGAGCAGTACTTC. This gives the protein CASSYLQAPYEQYF.

The gene calls are TRBV25-1 and TRBJ2-2; D ambiguous. This CDR3 has 15 residues. CDR1 MGHDK and CDR2 SYGVNS come from the germline V gene. The ends were cut back, 2 bases at V and 6 bases at J, with 13 bases in the middle. For the CDR3, the DNA is TGTGCCAGCAGTGAAACCAGAATCGACCCCGGGGAGCTGTTTTTT. Protein sequence: CASSETRIDPGELFF.

V and J are TRBV5-8 and TRBJ1-1; no clear D gene. This CDR3 spans 14 amino acids. The V and J ends lost 4 bases and 4 bases respectively, with 14 bases between them. Per the germline V gene, CDR1 is SGHTS and CDR2 is YDEGEE. The CDR3 nucleotides read TGTGCCAGCAGCCGGAGGACTGTCGCCACTGAAGCTTTCTTT. Translating gives CASSRRTVATEAFF.

This clone was detected only once. The chain recombines TRBV6-5 with TRBJ1-2; D possibly corresponds to TRBD1 (5 bases). Trimming took 7 bases from V and 3 from J, leaving 12 bases between them. The CDR3 extends over 13 amino acids. Germline CDR1 reads MNHEY; CDR2 reads SVGAGI. The CDR3 DNA follows: TGTGCCAGCAAACTAGACAGCTACTATGGCTACACCTTC. Amino acids: CASKLDSYYGYTF.

In its sample, this clone was seen a few times. The chain recombines TRBV7-2 with TRBJ2-1, with 8 bases aligning to TRBD2. The germline V gene has CDR1 SGHTA and CDR2 FQGNSA. With 11 bases clipped from V and 7 bases from J, the junction kept 13 bases outside the gene matches. The CDR3 is 14 amino acids. CDR3: CASARSGSLNEQFF. In nucleotides, the CDR3 is TGTGCCTCCGCACGGAGCGGGAGCCTAAATGAGCAGTTCTTC.

V and J are TRBV19 and TRBJ2-5; 9 bases align to TRBD2. V lost 3 bases to trimming and J lost 5 bases; unmatched junction nucleotides: 10. The CDR3 consists of 16 residues. The germline V gene encodes CDR1 LNHDA and CDR2 SQIVND (reference sequence). The CDR3 DNA sequence: TGTGCCAGTAGTATGCGAGCGGGGGGAACGGGCGAGACCCAGTACTTC. Translation: CASSMRAGGTGETQYF.

In its sample, this clone was seen once. The chain joins TRBV2 to TRBJ2-7, with 10 bases matching TRBD2. This CDR3 spans 14 amino acids. Germline V gene data show CDR1 as SNHLY and CDR2 as FYNNEI. V gave up 3 bases and J gave up 4 bases; unmatched junction bases: 3. The CDR3 protein is CASSDQAGGYEQYF. The CDR3 nucleotides read TGTGCCAGCAGTGATCAAGCGGGAGGGTACGAGCAGTACTTC.

This sequence joins TRBV9 and TRBJ2-3; TRBD1 matches 9 bases. Trimming removed 4 bases from V and 0 bases from J; junction bases left unmatched: 12. The germline gives CDR1 SGDLS, CDR2 YYNGEE. The CDR3 consists of 18 residues. CDR3 sequence (DNA): TGTGCCAGCAGCCTAACTCCGGGACAGGGTACTAGCACAGATACGCAGTATTTT. Translation: CASSLTPGQGTSTDTQYF.

This chain uses TRBV2 with TRBJ2-1; D is ambiguous. The germline CDR1 and CDR2 sequences are SNHLY and FYNNEI. The CDR3 consists of 11 residues. V was clipped by 4 bases and J by 9 bases, with 7 bases between them. The CDR3 loop is CASSGQSEQFF. The CDR3, as DNA: TGTGCCAGCAGTGGCCAGAGTGAGCAGTTCTTC.

The chain joins TRBV2 to TRBJ1-5, with no clear D. Between the trimmed V and J ends, which lost 7 bases and 0 bases, there was a span of 13 bases. This CDR3 comprises 15 residues. The germline gives CDR1 SNHLY, CDR2 FYNNEI. The CDR3 DNA is TGTGCCAGCACTAGGCTTACTAATAGCAATCAGCCCCAGCATTTT. Its translation is CASTRLTNSNQPQHF.

This clone was detected only once. The same CDR3 also results from other DNA sequences found in this sample. The chain couples TRBV25-1 to TRBJ1-2; TRBD1 might be the D (6 bases). Looked up from germline, CDR1 is MGHDK and CDR2 is SYGVNS. The CDR3 is 13 residues long. The V end was cut by 3 bases, the J end by 8 bases, with 13 bases between. In DNA form, the CDR3 reads TGTGCCAGCAGTGAGGCGACAGGTCGGGGCTACACCTTC. Translating gives CASSEATGRGYTF.

This chain links TRBV5-1 with TRBJ2-5; 9 bases map to TRBD1. The CDR3 is 15 amino acids. The trim removed 5 bases at V and 5 bases at J, leaving 10 bases unmatched. Germline CDR1 SGHRS, CDR2 YFSETQ. As DNA, the CDR3 is TGCGCCAGCAGTCCTGGACAGGGGAGAACGGAGACCCAGTACTTC. This translates into CASSPGQGRTETQYF.

This sequence joins TRBV9 and TRBJ2-7; 9 bases map to TRBD2. From germline, CDR1 is SGDLS and CDR2 YYNGEE. V dropped 2 bases and J dropped 2; count of bases not matched to a gene: 8. CDR3 length: 16 amino acids. The CDR3 sequence is CASSVGWTSETYEQYF. The CDR3 DNA reads TGTGCCAGCAGCGTGGGCTGGACTAGCGAGACCTACGAGCAGTACTTC.

CDR3 sequence (DNA): TGTGCCATCAGTGAGTCGCTAGCGCAAGAGACCCAGTACTTC. Its translation is CAISESLAQETQYF. V and J are TRBV10-3 and TRBJ2-5; tentatively, D is TRBD2 (6 bases). The germline gives CDR1 ENHRY, CDR2 SYGVKD. The V gene lost 0 bases and the J gene lost 2 bases, with 7 bases spanning the gap. The CDR3 extends over 14 amino acids.

This clone has just one count. The chain uses TRBV7-2 and TRBJ2-7; a weak D match, TRBD1 (5 bases). V was shortened by 2 bases and J by 0 bases, with 11 bases between the two germline ends. The CDR3 contains 15 residues. CDR1 and CDR2 (germline): SGHTA, FQGNSA. The DNA of the CDR3 is TGTGCCAGCAGCTTATCCAGGGCCAGCTCCTACGAGCAGTACTTC. This translates into CASSLSRASSYEQYF.

This chain connects TRBV10-3 to TRBJ1-4; D ambiguous. The V gene's germline CDR1 is ENHRY and CDR2 SYGVKD. The CDR3 length is 12 residues. Deletions cut 0 bases from V and 7 bases from J, with 3 bases between. CDR3 sequence (DNA): TGTGCCATCAGTGAGTCCGCTGAAAAACTGTTTTTT. Its translation: CAISESAEKLFF.

The V call is TRBV27, the J call TRBJ2-2; the match to TRBD2 covers 9 bases. This CDR3 comprises 17 residues. Germline V gives CDR1 MNHEY, CDR2 SMNVEV (reference sequence). The J segment lost 2 bases and the V segment lost 2 bases, leaving 6 bases of the junction unmatched. The CDR3 spells CASSLGGGRANTGELFF. CDR3 nucleotides: TGTGCCAGCAGTTTAGGCGGCGGGAGGGCTAACACCGGGGAGCTGTTTTTT.

The genes are TRBV12-5 and TRBJ1-1; D is unresolved. This CDR3 has 13 amino acids. V gave up 3 bases and J gave up 1 base, with 6 bases separating them. The germline V gene has CDR1 LGHNT and CDR2 FRNRAP. DNA for the CDR3: TGTGCTAGTGGTTTAGGAGGGAACACTGAAGCTTTCTTT. This translates into CASGLGGNTEAFF.

V is TRBV5-4 and J is TRBJ2-5; D is undetermined. The better agreement between TRBJ2-7 and the DNA end casts doubt on the J call. Germline assignment: CDR1 SGHNT and CDR2 YYREEE (reference sequence). There are 17 residues in the CDR3. The chain's CDR3 is CASSSGTRLVASYEQYF. The CDR3 nucleotides read TGTGCCAGCAGCTCTGGAACAAGGCTGGTAGCTTCCTACGAGCAGTACTTC.

The rearrangement uses TRBV7-9 and TRBJ2-1; D gene unclear. In germline, CDR1 is SEHNR, CDR2 FQNEAQ (reference sequence). This CDR3 has 15 amino acids. Trimming pared 8 bases from V and 8 bases from J, leaving 22 bases between. This CDR3 is CASRHIQTVDDEQFF. Written as DNA, the CDR3 is TGTGCCAGCCGCCATATCCAGACTGTAGACGATGAGCAGTTCTTC.

This clone came up once. The chain recombines TRBV10-1 with TRBJ2-4, with 7 bases that match TRBD2. After removal of 4 bases from V and 8 bases from J, the junction contained 11 bases not matched to a gene. Per germline, CDR1 WNHNN and CDR2 SYGVQD (reference sequence). The CDR3 contains 15 residues. The CDR3 spells CASSGASGLEDIQYF. Here the CDR3 DNA reads TGCGCCAGCAGTGGGGCTAGCGGCCTGGAAGACATTCAGTACTTC.